This entry lists 3 T cell receptor beta chains sequenced from one sample in a study of Ad26.COV2.S vaccination and SARS-CoV-2 variants (dated by TCRdb to the early 2020s). The method was the immunoSEQ multiplex PCR assay. As stored in TCRdb, this immuneACCESS dataset retains in-frame rearrangements with V and J assigned. A fraction of the clones does not appear; measured against another copy, unresolved V genes explain less than half of the discrepancy, and the remainder lacks a known reason. This sample has 350,000 to 400,000 clones in its table, and about 85% of those were observed once. Of the sample, roughly 3.2% is held by the ten largest clones. Taken with the paper, the label for treatment or condition translates to: approximately 18 received Ad26.COV2.S at low or high dose, single or two shots; several received placebo; per-sample allocation not given. For vaccine and placebo recipients, the sequenced repertoires came from samples collected on day 63 after the first injection.

The sequencing used peripheral blood, collected in a trial of Ad26.COV2.S vaccine versus placebo. Receptor source: a person between 18 and 65 years old who received the Ad26.COV2.S COVID-19 vaccine or a placebo.

This chain uses TRBV5-5 with TRBJ2-5; D is possibly TRBD1 or TRBD2 (5 bases each). The CDR3 runs to 17 residues. Deletions cut 3 bases from V and 5 bases from J, with 23 bases between. Germline CDR1 reads SGHKS; CDR2 reads YYEKEE (reference sequence). The CDR3 is CASSSAGPGALGETQYF. In DNA, the CDR3 is TGTGCCAGCAGCTCGGCCGGTCCCGGGGCCCTCGGGGAGACCCAGTACTTC.

J is TRBJ2-3 and V is TRBV7-2, with 12 bases aligning to TRBD2. CDR3 length: 16 residues. Germline lookup yields CDR1 SGHTA and CDR2 FQGNSA. V dropped 5 bases and J dropped 6; count of bases not matched to a gene: 9. The chain's CDR3 is CASSPRLAGDTDTQYF. Written as DNA, the CDR3 is TGTGCCAGCAGCCCCCGACTAGCGGGGGATACGGATACGCAGTATTTT.

This chain links TRBV7-2 with TRBJ2-5; 7 bases are a match to TRBD1. This CDR3 has 16 residues. V shed 1 base, J shed 1 base, and the junction held 6 bases outside the gene matches. CDR1 SGHTA and CDR2 FQGNSA come from the germline V gene. The CDR3 region has the DNA TGTGCCAGCAGCTTAGTGAGGGGGCAGCGCCAAGAGACCCAGTACTTC. Protein product: CASSLVRGQRQETQYF.